This T cell receptor beta chain was identified during a study of T-cell reconstitution after alpha-beta-depleted transplantation in children. This clonotype was seen a handful of times. Using unique molecular identifiers, the investigators prepared the TCRbeta library. MiXCR was run by TCRdb on the PCR reads, yielding one entry per CDR3 protein. The sample contains 350,000 to 450,000 distinct CDR3 sequences, around 21% of which appear only once. Germline V gene data show CDR1 as DFQATT and CDR2 as SNEGSKA (reference sequence). There are 11 residues in the CDR3. The sequence derives from a human donor who donated a stem cell graft to a child with acute myeloid leukemia. The rearrangement links TRBV20-1 to TRBJ2-5, with 10 bases aligning to TRBD2. Sequencing used PBMCs from the stem cell graft donor, obtained from the stem cell graft. CDR3 DNA sequence: TGCAGCTTCTCTAGCGGGGGGACCCAGTACTTC. As protein: CSFSSGGTQYF.